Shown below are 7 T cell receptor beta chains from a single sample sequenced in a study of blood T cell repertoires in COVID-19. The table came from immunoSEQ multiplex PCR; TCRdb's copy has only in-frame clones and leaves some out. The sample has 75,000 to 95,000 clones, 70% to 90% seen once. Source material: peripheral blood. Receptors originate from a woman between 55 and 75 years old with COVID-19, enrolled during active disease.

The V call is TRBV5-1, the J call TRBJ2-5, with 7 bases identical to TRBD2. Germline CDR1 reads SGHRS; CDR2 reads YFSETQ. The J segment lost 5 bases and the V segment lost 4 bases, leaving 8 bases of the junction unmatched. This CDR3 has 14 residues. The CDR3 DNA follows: TGCGCCAGCAGCCCTCCGGGAGGAGGGGAGACCCAGTACTTC. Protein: CASSPPGGGETQYF.

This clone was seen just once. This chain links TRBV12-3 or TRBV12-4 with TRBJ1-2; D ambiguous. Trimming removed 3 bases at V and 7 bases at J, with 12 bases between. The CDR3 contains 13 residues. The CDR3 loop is CASSFGQNPGYTF. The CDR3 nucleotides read TGTGCCAGCAGTTTTGGGCAGAACCCTGGCTACACCTTC.

As DNA, the CDR3 is TGTGCCAGCAGTGAGACAGGGATCTACGAGCAGTACTTC. Amino acids: CASSETGIYEQYF. V is TRBV4-2 and J is TRBJ2-7; 7 bases fit TRBD1. The CDR3 covers 13 residues. Germline CDR1 reads LGHNA; CDR2 reads YNFKEQ. With 6 bases clipped from V and 3 bases from J, the junction kept 5 bases outside the gene matches.

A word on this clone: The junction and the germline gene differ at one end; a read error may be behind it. CDR3 in amino acids: CASSYSLFGGDRDF. The CDR3 coding sequence is TGTGCCAGCAGTTACTCGCTCTTCGGGGGGGACCGGGATTTT. The rearrangement links TRBV6-6 to TRBJ1-3; D perhaps matches TRBD1 (5 bases). The CDR3 runs 14 residues. Per germline, CDR1 MNHNY and CDR2 SVGAGI (reference sequence).

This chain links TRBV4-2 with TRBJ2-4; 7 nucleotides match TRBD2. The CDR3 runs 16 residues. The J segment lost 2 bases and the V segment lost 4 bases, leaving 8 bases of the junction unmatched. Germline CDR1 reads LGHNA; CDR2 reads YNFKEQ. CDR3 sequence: CASSPPLGGSKNIQYF. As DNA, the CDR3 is TGTGCCAGCAGCCCCCCGTTGGGGGGGTCCAAAAACATTCAGTACTTC.

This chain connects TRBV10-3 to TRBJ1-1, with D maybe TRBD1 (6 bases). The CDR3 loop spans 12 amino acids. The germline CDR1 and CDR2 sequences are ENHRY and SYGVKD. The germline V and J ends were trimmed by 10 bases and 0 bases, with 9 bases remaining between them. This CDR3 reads CATGQMNTEAFF. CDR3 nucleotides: TGTGCCACCGGACAGATGAACACTGAAGCTTTCTTT.

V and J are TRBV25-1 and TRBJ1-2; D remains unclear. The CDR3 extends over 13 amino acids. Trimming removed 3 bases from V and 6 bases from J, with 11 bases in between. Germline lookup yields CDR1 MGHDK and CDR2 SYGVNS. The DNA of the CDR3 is TGTGCCAGCAGTGACGAAACCGGGGATGGCTACACCTTC. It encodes CASSDETGDGYTF.